Listed here are 27 T cell receptor beta chains from one sample, sequenced in a study of regulatory T cells in long-lasting Graves disease. CDR3 regions were amplified by Arm-PCR using iRepertoire HTBI primers to build TCR beta libraries. TCRdb analysed the multiplex PCR reads with MiXCR anew, one entry per CDR3 protein. This table holds roughly 610,000 distinct CDR3 sequences, 15% to 20% found once. Time point in this sample: newly diagnosed GD, antithyroid drugs for less than 3 months. RNA isolated from PBMCs was used to make the TCR library. These data were also reused for a study on T cells in Graves' hyperthyroidism and ophthalmopathy.

The input for sequencing was peripheral blood mononuclear cells (PBMCs), taken at new diagnosis, from a patient treated with antithyroid drugs. These receptors all stem from a young man with Graves disease.

The CDR3 region has the DNA TGTGCCAGCGCAGGGGACATAATAAACACTGAAGCTTTCTTT. This sequence encodes CASAGDIINTEAFF. The chain carries TRBV6-1 and TRBJ1-1; tentatively, D is TRBD1 (6 bases). Trimming stripped 8 bases from V and 2 bases from J, with 15 bases between. The CDR3 length is 14 residues. From germline, CDR1 is MNHNS and CDR2 SASEGT.

The rearrangement links TRBV4-1 to TRBJ2-7; D not certain. The germline V gene has CDR1 MGHRA and CDR2 YSYEKL. The V gene lost 0 bases and the J gene lost 3 bases, with 15 bases spanning the gap. There are 16 residues in the CDR3. The CDR3 DNA reads as TGCGCCAGCAGCCAAGAGTCAGGTCAACCCCTCTACGAGCAGTACTTC. This encodes CASSQESGQPLYEQYF.

This clonotype has only a few counts. V is TRBV28 and J is TRBJ1-6, with D possibly matching TRBD1 (5 bases). The CDR3 is 15 residues long. V dropped 7 bases and J dropped 9 bases, with 19 bases sitting between them. Germline loops: CDR1 MDHEN, CDR2 SYDVKM. CDR3 amino acids: CASKGPGMRSSPLHF. CDR3 coding DNA: TGTGCCAGCAAAGGCCCAGGGATGAGGAGTTCACCCCTCCACTTT.

Note on this clonotype: A much larger clone lies a single base off, so this may be a read error. This chain joins TRBV15 and TRBJ2-3; possibly TRBD2 for D (5 bases). Trimming cost V 0 bases and J 4 bases, with 8 bases left between them. Germline V gives CDR1 LNHNV, CDR2 YYDKDF (reference sequence). The CDR3 loop spans 14 amino acids. CDR3 coding DNA: TGTGCCACCAGCAGAGATAGAGCGGCAGATACGCAGTATTTT. It codes for CATSRDRAADTQYF. The variable domain in full, with the rest retrieved from reference TRBV15 and TRBJ2-3, is DAMVIQNPRYQVTQFGKPVTLSCSQTLNHNVMYWYQQKSSQAPKLLFHYYDKDFNNEADTPDNFQSRRPNTSFCFLDIRSPGLGDTAMYLCATSRDRAADTQYFGPGTRLTVL.

This clonotype has a handful of counts. This rearrangement joins TRBV28 to TRBJ1-2; maybe TRBD1 (5 bases). This CDR3 has 14 residues. CDR1 and CDR2 from the germline V gene are MDHEN and SYDVKM. V was trimmed by 3 bases and J by 7 bases, leaving 15 bases between them. The CDR3 DNA follows: TGTGCCAGCAGTTTCTCGTTGAGGGGCGGTGGCTACACCTTC. Amino acid sequence: CASSFSLRGGGYTF.

J is TRBJ2-5 and V is TRBV20-1; 14 bases match TRBD2. CDR3 length: 14 amino acids. Germline V gives CDR1 DFQATT, CDR2 SNEGSKA (reference sequence). The J segment lost 5 bases and the V segment lost 6 bases, leaving 5 bases of the junction unmatched. CDR3 protein: CSAGTSGSGETQYF. DNA of the CDR3: TGCAGTGCCGGGACTAGCGGGAGTGGGGAGACCCAGTACTTC.

V usage is TRBV27 and J usage is TRBJ2-6; weak D call: TRBD2 (5 bases). The V gene's germline CDR1 is MNHEY and CDR2 SMNVEV (reference sequence). CDR3 length: 16 amino acids. V lost 5 bases, J lost 1 base, and 12 bases lay in between. The CDR3 spells CASSLRPGSGANVLTF. CDR3 sequence (DNA): TGTGCCAGCAGTCTTCGTCCGGGGTCTGGGGCCAACGTCCTGACTTTC.

This clonotype came up many times. The V call is TRBV27, the J call TRBJ2-7; TRBD2 agrees at 8 bases. V dropped 4 bases and J dropped 3; count of bases not matched to a gene: 5. The CDR3 consists of 14 residues. CDR1 and CDR2 (germline): MNHEY, SMNVEV (reference sequence). CDR3 sequence (DNA): TGTGCCAGCAGTTCCCAGCTAGCGGGCTACGAGCAGTACTTC. This codes for CASSSQLAGYEQYF.

This chain uses TRBV29-1 with TRBJ1-2; possible D gene TRBD1, 6 bases. The CDR3 totals 13 residues. V lost 7 bases and J lost 4, with 16 bases in between. Germline V gives CDR1 SQVTM, CDR2 ANQGSEA. CDR3 amino acids: CSALVRTAYGYTF. In DNA form, the CDR3 reads TGCAGCGCCCTGGTACGGACAGCCTATGGCTACACCTTC.

This clonotype was seen a single time. The chain has TRBV2 and TRBJ2-1; 8 bases map to TRBD2. J lost 6 bases, V lost 7 bases, and 5 bases had no gene match. CDR3 size: 13 residues. The V gene's germline CDR1 is SNHLY and CDR2 FYNNEI. The CDR3 sequence: CASKQREFNEQFF. CDR3 sequence (DNA): TGTGCCAGCAAGCAGCGGGAGTTCAATGAGCAGTTCTTC.

For this clonotype: Likely a read error: the CDR3 ends without its conserved phenylalanine or tryptophan. The rearrangement links TRBV12-5 to TRBJ1-1, with D possibly being TRBD1 (5 bases). The length of the CDR3 is 13 residues. The germline CDR1 and CDR2 sequences are LGHNT and FRNRAP. V was cut by 5 bases and J by 8 bases, with 15 bases left in between. In DNA form, the CDR3 reads TGTGCTAGTGGTCGTATCGACAGAGCCGAAGCTTTCCTT. Translated, it gives CASGRIDRAEAFL.

The rearrangement joins TRBV10-3 to TRBJ1-1, with D possibly matching TRBD1 (5 bases). Between the trimmed V and J ends, which lost 7 bases and 1 base, there was a span of 10 bases. Germline V gives CDR1 ENHRY, CDR2 SYGVKD. CDR3 length: 13 amino acids. The CDR3 DNA is TGTGCCATCAAGGCTGGGGGGAACACTGAAGCTTTCTTT. It specifies CAIKAGGNTEAFF.

This clonotype was recorded once. Possible read error: a much larger clone is one base away. The rearrangement uses TRBV28 and TRBJ2-7, with 7 bases fitting TRBD2. The V and J ends lost 6 bases and 1 base, in that order; junction bases with no gene match: 6. The CDR3 spans 14 residues. Germline CDR1 is MDHEN and CDR2 is SYDVKM. Written as DNA, the CDR3 is TGTGCCAGCAGCTGGGGAGCGGGGTCCTACGAGCAGTACTTC. Amino acid sequence: CASSWGAGSYEQYF.

This clonotype showed up just a few times. Given a far larger clone just one base away, this is likely a sequencing read error. The rearrangement links TRBV28 to TRBJ2-7; D is unclear. The CDR3 totals 13 residues. V was cut by 6 bases and J by 0 bases, with 9 bases left in between. Germline CDR1 is MDHEN and CDR2 is SYDVKM. As DNA, the CDR3 is TGTGCCAGCAGGCCTTCAGGCTCCTACGAGCAGTACTTC. Translated: CASRPSGSYEQYF.

This clonotype showed up many times. The rearrangement links TRBV6-2 or TRBV6-3 to TRBJ1-5, with TRBD1 as a possible D gene (6 bases). Trimming stripped 10 bases from V and 6 bases from J, with 19 bases between. The CDR3 is 14 amino acids. The germline gives CDR1 MNHEY, CDR2 SVGEGT. The CDR3 is CATQWTARGQPQHF. The CDR3 DNA is TGTGCCACACAATGGACAGCTCGGGGTCAGCCCCAGCATTTT.

Notes on this clonotype: One end of the junction does not line up with germline, which may come from a read error. CDR3 protein: CASRPSALGLARLAKSIQYF. Written as DNA, the CDR3 is TGTGCCAGCAGACCTAGCGCCTTGGGACTAGCGCGACTAGCCAAAAGCATTCAGTACTTC. The chain is built from TRBV12-3 or TRBV12-4 and TRBJ2-4; TRBD2 agrees at 10 bases. The CDR3 runs to 20 residues.

This clonotype was seen a few times. The chain combines TRBV6-1 with TRBJ2-6; 8 positions agree with TRBD2. Trimming at V came to 8 bases and at J to 3 bases, leaving 9 bases not matched to a gene. Germline CDR1 MNHNS, CDR2 SASEGT. This CDR3 has 16 amino acids. CDR3 protein: CASRRGGVFGANVLTF. The CDR3 DNA reads TGTGCCAGCCGACGGGGGGGCGTGTTTGGGGCCAACGTCCTGACTTTC.

This sequence joins TRBV6-1 and TRBJ1-3; 7 nucleotides line up with TRBD1. Per the germline V gene, CDR1 is MNHNS and CDR2 is SASEGT. This CDR3 is 18 amino acids long. The V segment lost 8 bases and the J segment 5 bases; nucleotides outside the gene matches: 21. The CDR3 sequence: CASQSFPSLQGRRNTIYF. The CDR3 DNA reads as TGTGCCAGCCAATCCTTCCCCTCACTACAGGGGAGGCGAAACACCATATATTTT.

This clonotype was observed many times. The rearrangement links TRBV12-3 or TRBV12-4 to TRBJ1-4; D possibly corresponds to TRBD1 (5 bases). V was shortened by 6 bases and J by 2 bases, with 19 bases between the two germline ends. This CDR3 comprises 17 residues. CDR3 region: CASSRRSGRGTNEKLFF. The CDR3 DNA reads TGTGCCAGCAGCCGCAGGTCCGGGCGGGGCACTAATGAAAAACTGTTTTTT.

Many counts were recorded for this clonotype. The chain has TRBV6-1 and TRBJ2-1; 10 bases agree with TRBD1. The CDR3 extends over 16 amino acids. Looked up from germline, CDR1 is MNHNS and CDR2 is SASEGT. The V and J ends lost 6 bases and 1 base, in that order; junction bases with no gene match: 6. The CDR3 here is CASSDRGRRSYNEQFF. CDR3 DNA sequence: TGTGCCAGCAGCGACAGGGGGCGAAGGTCCTACAATGAGCAGTTCTTC.

The chain uses TRBV28 and TRBJ1-6, with D uncertain. V was trimmed by 6 bases and J by 13 bases, leaving 13 bases between them. Per germline, CDR1 MDHEN and CDR2 SYDVKM. This CDR3 is 12 amino acids long. Here the CDR3 reads CASSPPRQPLHF. The DNA of the CDR3 is TGTGCCAGCAGCCCCCCGCGGCAGCCCCTCCACTTT. The full variable domain, rest sourced from reference TRBV28 and TRBJ1-6, is DVKVTQSSRYLVKRTGEKVFLECVQDMDHENMFWYRQDPGLGLRLIYFSYDVKMKEKGDIPEGYSVSREKKERFSLILESASTNQTSMYLCASSPPRQPLHFGNGTRLTVT.

This clonotype has only a few counts. The gene calls are TRBV27 and TRBJ2-1; no clear D gene. Trimming cost V 1 base and J 9 bases, with 4 bases left between them. This CDR3 has 11 residues. Germline V lookup: CDR1 MNHEY, CDR2 SMNVEV (reference sequence). Here the CDR3 DNA reads TGTGCCAGCAGTTTATTTGGTGAGCAGTTCTTC. This gives the protein CASSLFGEQFF.

The V and J genes are TRBV20-1 and TRBJ1-1, with D tentatively TRBD1 (6 bases). Per germline, CDR1 DFQATT and CDR2 SNEGSKA (reference sequence). The V gene lost 7 bases and the J gene lost 7 bases, with 16 bases spanning the gap. The CDR3 consists of 12 residues. The CDR3 here is CSGKGHLDEAFF. The CDR3 DNA reads TGCAGTGGAAAGGGACACCTTGATGAAGCTTTCTTT.

This clonotype was counted many times. The rearrangement joins TRBV5-1 to TRBJ2-7; D might be TRBD1 (6 bases). V lost 0 bases and J 4 bases, leaving 11 bases between the germline ends. Germline CDR1 SGHRS, CDR2 YFSETQ. The CDR3 extends over 14 amino acids. CDR3 bases: TGCGCCAGCAGCTTGGCGGCAGGGGAATACGAGCAGTACTTC. As protein: CASSLAAGEYEQYF.

The rearrangement uses TRBV7-3 and TRBJ2-1, with D perhaps matching TRBD2 (6 bases). CDR1 SGHTA and CDR2 FQGTGA come from the germline V gene. V was pared by 1 base and J by 8 bases, with 15 bases between. The CDR3 has 15 residues. DNA for the CDR3: TGTGCCAGCAGCTTAATAGCGGAGCCTGGTGATGAGCAGTTCTTC. This translates into CASSLIAEPGDEQFF.

The table lists this clonotype with many counts. J is TRBJ1-1 and V is TRBV29-1, with a weak D call TRBD1 (5 bases). The CDR3 consists of 13 residues. The germline V gene encodes CDR1 SQVTM and CDR2 ANQGSEA. V was clipped by 7 bases and J by 0 bases, with 12 bases between them. Here the CDR3 reads CSGGRSMNTEAFF. CDR3 nucleotide sequence: TGCAGCGGGGGACGGAGCATGAACACTGAAGCTTTCTTT.

In regard to this clonotype: This may be a read error: a much more frequent sequence differs by one nucleotide. This chain links TRBV20-1 with TRBJ2-7, with 8 bases aligning to TRBD2. Germline trimming cut 1 base from V and 2 bases from J; bases unmatched to any gene: 10. The germline V gene encodes CDR1 DFQATT and CDR2 SNEGSKA (reference sequence). There are 16 residues in the CDR3. The CDR3 coding sequence is TGCAGTGCTAGAGGGACTAGCAGGACCCAAACCTACGAGCAGTACTTC. Translated, it gives CSARGTSRTQTYEQYF.